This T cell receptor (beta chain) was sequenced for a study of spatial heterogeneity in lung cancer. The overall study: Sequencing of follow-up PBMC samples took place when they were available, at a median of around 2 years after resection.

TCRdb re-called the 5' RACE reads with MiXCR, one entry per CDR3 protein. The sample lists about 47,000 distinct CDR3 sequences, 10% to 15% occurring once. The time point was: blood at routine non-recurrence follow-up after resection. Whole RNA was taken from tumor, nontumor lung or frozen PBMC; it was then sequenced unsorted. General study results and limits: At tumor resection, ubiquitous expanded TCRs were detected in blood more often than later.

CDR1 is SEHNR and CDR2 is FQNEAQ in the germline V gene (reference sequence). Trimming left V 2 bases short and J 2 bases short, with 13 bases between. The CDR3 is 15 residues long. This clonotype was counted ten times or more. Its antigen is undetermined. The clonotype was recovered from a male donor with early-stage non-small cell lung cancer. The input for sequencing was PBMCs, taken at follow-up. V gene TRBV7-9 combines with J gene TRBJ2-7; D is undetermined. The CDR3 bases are TGTGCCAGCAGCTTAACGACCCCAGGTCCCTACGAGCAGTACTTC. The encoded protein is CASSLTTPGPYEQYF. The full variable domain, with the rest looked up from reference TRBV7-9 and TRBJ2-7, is DTGVSQNPRHKITKRGQNVTFRCDPISEHNRLYWYRQTLGQGPEFLTYFQNEAQLEKSRLLSDRFSAERPKGSFSTLEIQRTEQGDSAMYLCASSLTTPGPYEQYFGPGTRLTVT.